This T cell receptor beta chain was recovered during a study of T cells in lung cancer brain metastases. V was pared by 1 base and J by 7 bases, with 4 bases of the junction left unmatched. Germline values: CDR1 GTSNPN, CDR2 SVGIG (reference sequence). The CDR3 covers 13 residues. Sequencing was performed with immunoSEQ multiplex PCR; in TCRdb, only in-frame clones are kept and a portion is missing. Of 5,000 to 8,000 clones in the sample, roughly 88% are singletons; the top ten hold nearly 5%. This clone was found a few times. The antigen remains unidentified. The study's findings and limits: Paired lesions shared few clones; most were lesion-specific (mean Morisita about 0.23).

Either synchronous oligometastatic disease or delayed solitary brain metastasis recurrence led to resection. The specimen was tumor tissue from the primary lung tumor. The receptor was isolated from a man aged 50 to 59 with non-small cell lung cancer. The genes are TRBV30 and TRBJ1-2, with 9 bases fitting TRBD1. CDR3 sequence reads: CAWSDRGPAGYTF. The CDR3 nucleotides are TGTGCCTGGAGTGACAGGGGGCCTGCTGGCTACACCTTC.